This paragraph reports one TCR beta chain. Patients from Seattle were sampled longitudinally, starting during active infection. Germline V gives CDR1 SEHNR, CDR2 FQNEAQ (reference sequence). V was pared by 5 bases and J by 3 bases, with 11 bases between. The CDR3 contains 13 residues. This record belongs to a study of blood T cell repertoires in COVID-19. Across the whole study: Collection of acute and convalescent COVID-19 samples took place in the United States, Italy and Spain. T cells, B-cell-depleted T cells, or PBMCs supplied cDNA or gDNA.

TCRdb's copy holds only in-frame clones and misses some; the assay was immunoSEQ multiplex PCR. This repertoire shows approximately 280,000 clones, around 90% found once; its top ten account for 6.5% to 8%. This chain joins TRBV7-9 and TRBJ2-7; D gene unclear. Sequences were obtained from peripheral blood. The receptor was isolated from a woman younger than 45 with COVID-19, enrolled during active disease. This chain's CDR3 is CASSLTEDYEQYF. The CDR3 nucleotides are TGTGCCAGCAGCCTTACAGAAGACTACGAGCAGTACTTC.